Below are 28 T cell receptor beta chains sequenced from a single sample in a study of identical twins. TCRdb re-analysed the 5' RACE reads in MiXCR, keeping a single row per CDR3 protein. Of under 250,000 distinct CDR3 sequences detected, around a tenth appear once; the ten largest clones hold about 5.5%. Sequenced input: memory (CD45RO+) T cells sorted from blood. These receptors came from a woman younger than 30 in good health.

The CDR3 nucleotides read TGTGCCAGCAGCGGGGAAAGGCAGTTCTTC. Its protein product is CASSGERQFF. V usage is TRBV5-6 and J usage is TRBJ2-1, with no clear D. Germline-derived CDR1 and CDR2 are SGHDT and YYEEEE. CDR3 length equals 10 residues. The V end was cut by 4 bases, the J end by 12 bases, with 8 bases between. The complete variable domain, with remaining parts taken from reference TRBV5-6 and TRBJ2-1, reads DAGVTQSPTHLIKTRGQQVTLRCSPKSGHDTVSWYQQALGQGPQFIFQYYEEEERQRGNFPDRFSGHQFPNYSSELNVNALLLGDSALYLCASSGERQFFGPGTRLTVL.

The V and J genes are TRBV6-1 and TRBJ2-1; TRBD1 might be the D (5 bases). The V gene lost 6 bases and the J gene lost 0 bases, with 18 bases spanning the gap. In germline, CDR1 is MNHNS, CDR2 SASEGT. This CDR3 spans 17 amino acids. CDR3 region: CASSTIPGLGSYNEQFF. Here the CDR3 DNA reads TGTGCCAGCAGCACCATCCCAGGGTTGGGCTCCTACAATGAGCAGTTCTTC.

The chain uses TRBV12-3 or TRBV12-4 and TRBJ2-7; 10 nucleotides line up with TRBD1. The CDR3 runs to 13 residues. With 11 bases clipped from V and 4 bases from J, the junction kept 8 bases outside the gene matches. The CDR3 sequence: CALPGQGRYEQYF. Written as DNA, the CDR3 is TGTGCCCTGCCGGGACAGGGGAGATACGAGCAGTACTTC.

This clonotype has a count of ten or more. The CDR3, as DNA: TGCGCCAGCAGCTTGGACGGTAATTCACCCCTCCACTTT. Protein: CASSLDGNSPLHF. The chain has TRBV5-1 and TRBJ1-6; D remains unclear. The CDR3 covers 13 residues. Germline loops: CDR1 SGHRS, CDR2 YFSETQ. The ends were cut back, 0 bases at V and 6 bases at J, with 4 bases in the middle. The whole variable domain, remainder taken from reference TRBV5-1 and TRBJ1-6, is KAGVTQTPRYLIKTRGQQVTLSCSPISGHRSVSWYQQTPGQGLQFLFEYFSETQRNKGNFPGRFSGRQFSNSRSEMNVSTLELGDSALYLCASSLDGNSPLHFGNGTRLTVT.

The chain has TRBV10-3 and TRBJ2-5; TRBD2 is a possible D gene (6 bases). The germline V and J ends were trimmed by 0 bases and 7 bases, with 15 bases remaining between them. Germline CDR1 and CDR2: ENHRY and SYGVKD. CDR3 length equals 15 residues. The CDR3 DNA reads as TGTGCCATCAGTGAGTCGCCGGGGGAAAGCGGGACCCAGTACTTC. As protein: CAISESPGESGTQYF.

The chain couples TRBV6-5 to TRBJ2-1; no definite D call. This CDR3 region has 11 residues. V was clipped by 5 bases and J by 7 bases, with 6 bases between them. The germline gives CDR1 MNHEY, CDR2 SVGAGI. CDR3 DNA: TGTGCCAGCAGTCAAGTGAATGAGCAGTTCTTC. Its translation: CASSQVNEQFF.

This clonotype was detected only a few times. This chain uses TRBV14 with TRBJ2-2, with D unresolved. The V end was cut by 1 base, the J end by 5 bases, with 8 bases between. Germline V gives CDR1 SGHDN, CDR2 FVKESK. This CDR3 spans 14 amino acids. The DNA for the CDR3 is TGTGCCAGCAGCCAAGTGATTTGGACCGGGGAGCTGTTTTTT. Amino acids: CASSQVIWTGELFF.

The J gene is TRBJ2-1, the V gene TRBV7-9; D unresolved. CDR1 is SEHNR and CDR2 is FQNEAQ in the germline V gene (reference sequence). The CDR3 has 14 residues. The V and J ends lost 1 base and 7 bases respectively, with 11 bases between them. CDR3 nucleotide sequence: TGTGCCAGCAGCTTAGATCTGTGGTCAAATGAGCAGTTCTTC. It is translated as CASSLDLWSNEQFF.

This clonotype turned up a few times. The chain is built from TRBV6-2 or TRBV6-3 and TRBJ2-1; D is unclear. Germline lookup yields CDR1 MNHEY and CDR2 SVGEGT. The CDR3 is 16 residues long. Trimming cost V 6 bases and J 0 bases, with 15 bases left between them. The CDR3, as DNA: TGTGCCAGCAGCACCCCTTCTGGCCGCTCCTACAATGAGCAGTTCTTC. This encodes CASSTPSGRSYNEQFF.

This clonotype has at least ten counts. The V and J genes are TRBV5-1 and TRBJ2-7; D remains unclear. Trimming stripped 0 bases from V and 0 bases from J, with 7 bases between. The germline CDR1 and CDR2 sequences are SGHRS and YFSETQ. There are 14 residues in the CDR3. CDR3 coding DNA: TGCGCCAGCAGCTTGGGTGGCATCTCCTACGAGCAGTACTTC. Encoded protein: CASSLGGISYEQYF.

This clonotype was counted a single time. The gene calls are TRBV18 and TRBJ2-7, with 7 bases lining up with TRBD1. Germline V gives CDR1 KGHSH, CDR2 LQKENI. The CDR3 consists of 14 residues. Trimming at V came to 0 bases and at J to 3 bases, leaving 2 bases not matched to a gene. DNA of the CDR3: TGTGCCAGCTCACCACCTTCAGGGGGCTACGAGCAGTACTTC. Amino acids: CASSPPSGGYEQYF.

The chain recombines TRBV7-2 with TRBJ2-1; D is unresolved. The germline V gene encodes CDR1 SGHTA and CDR2 FQGNSA. V dropped 8 bases and J dropped 3 bases, with 5 bases sitting between them. This CDR3 contains 11 residues. The CDR3 nucleotides read TGTGCCAGCGGAGACTACAATGAGCAGTTCTTC. It translates to CASGDYNEQFF. Supplemented by reference TRBV7-2 and TRBJ2-1, the full variable domain reads GAGVSQSPSNKVTEKGKDVELRCDPISGHTALYWYRQSLGQGLEFLIYFQGNSAPDKSGLPSDRFSAERTGGSVSTLTIQRTQQEDSAVYLCASGDYNEQFFGPGTRLTVL.

This clonotype was counted at least ten times. The J gene is TRBJ1-2, the V gene TRBV6-2 or TRBV6-3; tentatively, D is TRBD1 (5 bases). Trimming pared 4 bases from V and 3 bases from J, leaving 15 bases between. This CDR3 has 15 amino acids. Germline V gene sequence: CDR1 MNHEY, CDR2 SVGEGT. The CDR3 reads CASSSASAGDYGYTF. CDR3 nucleotides: TGTGCCAGCAGTTCTGCCTCGGCGGGGGACTATGGCTACACCTTC.

This clonotype occurred many times. The genes are TRBV2 and TRBJ2-7; the D is unclear. Germline assignment: CDR1 SNHLY and CDR2 FYNNEI. This CDR3 has 12 residues. The V gene lost 3 bases and the J gene lost 2 bases, with 5 bases spanning the gap. The CDR3 DNA is TGTGCCAGCAGTGACGAACCCTACGAGCAGTACTTC. Translation: CASSDEPYEQYF.

This clonotype has only a few counts. The gene calls are TRBV6-2 or TRBV6-3 and TRBJ2-7; unclear D gene. Germline V gene lookup returns CDR1 MNHEY and CDR2 SVGEGT. CDR3 size: 11 residues. V lost 6 bases and J lost 8, with 11 bases in between. CDR3: CASRHLEQQYF. Here the CDR3 DNA reads TGTGCCAGCAGACACCTAGAGCAGCAGTACTTC.

The CDR3 spells CSAVPGTGATEAFF. Written as DNA, the CDR3 is TGCAGTGCTGTTCCCGGGACAGGGGCCACTGAAGCTTTCTTT. The J gene is TRBJ1-1, the V gene TRBV20-1, with 10 bases fitting TRBD1. CDR1 DFQATT and CDR2 SNEGSKA come from the germline V gene (reference sequence). The CDR3 runs to 14 residues. V shed 5 bases and J 4 bases; nucleotides not matched to a gene: 7.

This clonotype was seen only a few times. This chain links TRBV12-3 or TRBV12-4 with TRBJ1-2; D not resolved. With 5 bases removed from V and 3 bases from J, the gap between germline ends came to 16 bases. The CDR3 runs 15 residues. The CDR3 bases are TGTGCCAGCAGTACCTGGGAGGGAGGCGACTATGGCTACACCTTC. Its translation: CASSTWEGGDYGYTF.

This clonotype has a handful of counts. V and J are TRBV6-2 or TRBV6-3 and TRBJ2-7; 8 bases map to TRBD2. The CDR3 runs to 14 residues. J gave up 0 bases and V 6 bases, and 4 bases lay outside the gene matches. Per germline, CDR1 MNHEY and CDR2 SVGEGT. The CDR3 here is CASRRTSGSYEQYF. In nucleotides, the CDR3 is TGTGCCAGCAGGCGAACTAGCGGCTCCTACGAGCAGTACTTC.

The CDR3 region is CAISDSTSNEQFF. CDR3 DNA: TGTGCCATCAGTGATTCGACTAGCAATGAGCAGTTCTTC. V gene TRBV10-3 combines with J gene TRBJ2-1, with TRBD2 as a possible D gene (6 bases). Trimming left V 3 bases short and J 6 bases short, with 9 bases between. CDR3 length: 13 amino acids. The germline V gene encodes CDR1 ENHRY and CDR2 SYGVKD.

This clonotype was observed many times. The chain carries TRBV7-9 and TRBJ2-1; TRBD2 is a possible D gene (6 bases). Germline CDR1 reads SEHNR; CDR2 reads FQNEAQ (reference sequence). V was clipped by 1 base and J by 4 bases, with 8 bases between them. The CDR3 contains 14 residues. CDR3 nucleotide sequence: TGTGCCAGCAGCTTAGGAAGCGGGTACAATGAGCAGTTCTTC. Translation: CASSLGSGYNEQFF.

In its sample, this clonotype was seen many times. The V gene is TRBV6-1, the J gene TRBJ1-3, with D possibly TRBD1 on 6 matching bases. The CDR3 contains 16 residues. Germline V lookup: CDR1 MNHNS, CDR2 SASEGT. Trimming took 7 bases from V and 0 from J, leaving 16 bases between them. CDR3 DNA: TGTGCCAGCACTGTGACAGGACCCAACTCTGGAAACACCATATATTTT. Translated: CASTVTGPNSGNTIYF.

V gene TRBV20-1 combines with J gene TRBJ2-3; no reliable D call. Germline V gives CDR1 DFQATT, CDR2 SNEGSKA (reference sequence). V was clipped by 2 bases and J by 0 bases, with 9 bases between them. The CDR3 contains 14 residues. The CDR3 spells CSARLPTSTDTQYF. The CDR3 nucleotides are TGCAGTGCTAGACTCCCAACTAGCACAGATACGCAGTATTTT.

Regarding this clonotype: One end of the junction fails to match germline, which may point to a read error. The CDR3 spells CATSQEVPWGPGSEQFF. The CDR3 DNA reads TGTGCCACCAGCCAAGAGGTACCGTGGGGGCCTGGTAGTGAGCAGTTCTTC. The rearrangement links TRBV3-1 to TRBJ2-1, with D maybe TRBD1 (6 bases). Germline V CDR1 and CDR2: LGHDT, YNNKEL (reference sequence). The CDR3 runs to 17 residues.

The chain employs TRBV5-1 and TRBJ1-5, with a possible D match to TRBD1 (5 bases). The CDR3 runs 14 residues. V lost 1 base, J lost 5 bases, and 10 bases lay in between. CDR1 is SGHRS, CDR2 YFSETQ, per germline. The CDR3 DNA reads TGCGCCAGCAGCTTGCGGGGGGACCATCAGCCCCAGCATTTT. Translating it yields CASSLRGDHQPQHF.

The table lists this clonotype with many counts. The genes are TRBV5-5 and TRBJ2-3; D gene unclear. Deletions cut 1 base from V and 3 bases from J, with 3 bases between. This CDR3 has 12 amino acids. Germline V CDR1 and CDR2: SGHKS, YYEKEE (reference sequence). The DNA for the CDR3 is TGTGCCAGCAGCTTGCTTACAGATACGCAGTATTTT. Encoded protein: CASSLLTDTQYF.

This clonotype was observed many times. The rearrangement joins TRBV9 to TRBJ2-5; a weak D match, TRBD2 (5 bases). Germline CDR1 is SGDLS and CDR2 is YYNGEE. Trimming cost V 0 bases and J 5 bases, with 17 bases left between them. This CDR3 has 16 residues. The CDR3 nucleotides read TGTGCCAGCAGCGTAGGAGGGCGATCCACGTGGGAGACCCAGTACTTC. Amino acids: CASSVGGRSTWETQYF.

This clonotype was counted between two and nine times. The rearrangement links TRBV7-9 to TRBJ1-2, with TRBD1 identical over 10 bases. Germline V gives CDR1 SEHNR, CDR2 FQNEAQ (reference sequence). The CDR3 is 14 amino acids. V was pared by 8 bases and J by 6 bases, with 9 bases of the junction left unmatched. The CDR3: CASGEPGTGDGYTF. The CDR3 DNA reads TGTGCCAGCGGAGAACCCGGGACAGGGGATGGCTACACCTTC. The variable domain in full, completed from reference TRBV7-9 and TRBJ1-2, reads DTGVSQNPRHKITKRGQNVTFRCDPISEHNRLYWYRQTLGQGPEFLTYFQNEAQLEKSRLLSDRFSAERPKGSFSTLEIQRTEQGDSAMYLCASGEPGTGDGYTFGSGTRLTVV.

V usage is TRBV2 and J usage is TRBJ2-5, with TRBD1 as a possible D gene (6 bases). This CDR3 comprises 15 residues. Germline CDR1 is SNHLY and CDR2 is FYNNEI. V lost 3 bases and J lost 1, with 12 bases in between. CDR3 nucleotide sequence: TGTGCCAGCAGTGAGGTGGGGGCCATCCAAGAGACCCAGTACTTC. It yields the protein CASSEVGAIQETQYF.